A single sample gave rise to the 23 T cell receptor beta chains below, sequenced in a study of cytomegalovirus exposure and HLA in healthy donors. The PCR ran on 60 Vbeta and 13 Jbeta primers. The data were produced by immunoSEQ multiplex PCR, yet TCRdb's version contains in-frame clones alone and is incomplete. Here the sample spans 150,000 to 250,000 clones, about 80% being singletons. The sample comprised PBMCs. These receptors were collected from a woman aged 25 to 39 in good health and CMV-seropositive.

CDR3 DNA sequence: TGTGCCAGCAGCTTGGGTGGAGCAACTAATGAAAAACTGTTTTTT. Translating gives CASSLGGATNEKLFF. The J gene is TRBJ1-4, the V gene TRBV5-4; D remains unclear. V was clipped by 0 bases and J by 0 bases, with 6 bases between them. Germline V gives CDR1 SGHNT, CDR2 YYREEE (reference sequence). The CDR3 sequence is 15 residues long.

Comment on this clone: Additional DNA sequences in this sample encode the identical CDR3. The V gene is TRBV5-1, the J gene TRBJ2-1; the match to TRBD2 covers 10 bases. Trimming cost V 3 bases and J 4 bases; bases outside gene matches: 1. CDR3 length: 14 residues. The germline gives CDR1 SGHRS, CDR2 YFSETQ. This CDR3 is CASSSSGGYNEQFF. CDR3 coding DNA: TGCGCCAGCAGCTCTAGCGGGGGTTACAATGAGCAGTTCTTC.

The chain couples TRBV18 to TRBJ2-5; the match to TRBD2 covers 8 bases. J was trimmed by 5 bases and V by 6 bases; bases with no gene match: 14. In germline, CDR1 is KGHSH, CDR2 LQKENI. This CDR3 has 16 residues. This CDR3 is CASSPLERGLGETQYF. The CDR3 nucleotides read TGTGCCAGCTCCCCCCTGGAGCGGGGGCTGGGGGAGACCCAGTACTTC.

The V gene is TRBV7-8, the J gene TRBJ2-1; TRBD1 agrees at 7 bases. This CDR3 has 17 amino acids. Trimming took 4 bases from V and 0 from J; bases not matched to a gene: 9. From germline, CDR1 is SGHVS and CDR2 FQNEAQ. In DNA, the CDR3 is TGTGCCAGCAGCTCTTACACGGACAGGTACTCCTACAATGAGCAGTTCTTC. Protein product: CASSSYTDRYSYNEQFF.

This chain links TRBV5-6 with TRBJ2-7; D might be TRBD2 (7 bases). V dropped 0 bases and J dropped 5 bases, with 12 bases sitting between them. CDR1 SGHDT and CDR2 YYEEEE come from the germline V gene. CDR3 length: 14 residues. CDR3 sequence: CASSLGRGGNEQYF. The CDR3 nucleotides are TGTGCCAGCAGCTTGGGTAGGGGGGGAAACGAGCAGTACTTC. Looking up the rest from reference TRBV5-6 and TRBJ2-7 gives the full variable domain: DAGVTQSPTHLIKTRGQQVTLRCSPKSGHDTVSWYQQALGQGPQFIFQYYEEEERQRGNFPDRFSGHQFPNYSSELNVNALLLGDSALYLCASSLGRGGNEQYFGPGTRLTVT.

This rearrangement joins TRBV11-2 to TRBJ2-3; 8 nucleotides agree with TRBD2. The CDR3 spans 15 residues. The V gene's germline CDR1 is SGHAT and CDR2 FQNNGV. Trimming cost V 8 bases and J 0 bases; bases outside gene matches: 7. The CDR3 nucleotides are TGTGCCAGCGGGGCGAGACTAGCGAGCACAGATACGCAGTATTTT. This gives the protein CASGARLASTDTQYF.

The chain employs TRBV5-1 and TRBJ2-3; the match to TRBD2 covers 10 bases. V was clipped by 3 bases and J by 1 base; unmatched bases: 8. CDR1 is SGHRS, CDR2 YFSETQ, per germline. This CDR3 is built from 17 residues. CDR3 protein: CASSYGASGSGTDTQYF. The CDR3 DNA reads TGCGCCAGCAGCTACGGGGCTAGCGGGAGTGGCACAGATACGCAGTATTTT.

The CDR3, as DNA: TGTGCCAGCAGCTCTGCTCTCTCCGCGGAGCCTGGGGAGACCCAGTACTTC. It codes for CASSSALSAEPGETQYF. This chain joins TRBV13 and TRBJ2-5; D unclear. The CDR3 sequence is 17 residues long. Trimming took off 4 bases at V and 5 bases at J, with 23 bases between the two ends. Germline V lookup: CDR1 PRHDT, CDR2 FYEKMQ (reference sequence).

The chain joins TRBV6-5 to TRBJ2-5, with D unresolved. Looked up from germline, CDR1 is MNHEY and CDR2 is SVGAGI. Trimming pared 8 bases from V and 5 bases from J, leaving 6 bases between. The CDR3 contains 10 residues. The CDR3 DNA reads TGTGCCAGCGGCAGGGAGACCCAGTACTTC. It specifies CASGRETQYF.

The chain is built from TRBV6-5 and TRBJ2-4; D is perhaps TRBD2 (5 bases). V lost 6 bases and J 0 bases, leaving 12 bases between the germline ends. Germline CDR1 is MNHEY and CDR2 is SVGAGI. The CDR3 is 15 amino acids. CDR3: CASRSSPLAKNIQYF. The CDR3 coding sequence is TGTGCCAGCAGATCTAGCCCATTAGCCAAAAACATTCAGTACTTC.

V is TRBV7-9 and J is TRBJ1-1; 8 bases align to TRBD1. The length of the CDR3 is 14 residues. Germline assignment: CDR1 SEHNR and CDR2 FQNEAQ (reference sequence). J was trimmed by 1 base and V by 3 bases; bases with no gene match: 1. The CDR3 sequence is CASSFGQGNTEAFF. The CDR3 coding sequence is TGTGCCAGCAGCTTCGGACAGGGGAACACTGAAGCTTTCTTT.

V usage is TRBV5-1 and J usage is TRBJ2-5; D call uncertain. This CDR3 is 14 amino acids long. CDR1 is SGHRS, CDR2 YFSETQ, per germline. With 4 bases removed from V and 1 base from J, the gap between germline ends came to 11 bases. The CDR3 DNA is TGCGCCAGCAGCCTTGGTCTGGCCCAAGAGACCCAGTACTTC. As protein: CASSLGLAQETQYF.

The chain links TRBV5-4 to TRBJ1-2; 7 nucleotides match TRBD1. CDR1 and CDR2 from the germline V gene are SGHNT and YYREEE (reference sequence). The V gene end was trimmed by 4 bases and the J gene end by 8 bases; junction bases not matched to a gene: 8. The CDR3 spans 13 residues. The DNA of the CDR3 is TGTGCCAGCAGCACCACAGGGGTTCAGGGCTACACCTTC. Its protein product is CASSTTGVQGYTF. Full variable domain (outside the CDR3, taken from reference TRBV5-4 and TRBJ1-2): ETGVTQSPTHLIKTRGQQVTLRCSSQSGHNTVSWYQQALGQGPQFIFQYYREEENGRGNFPPRFSGLQFPNYSSELNVNALELDDSALYLCASSTTGVQGYTFGSGTRLTVV.

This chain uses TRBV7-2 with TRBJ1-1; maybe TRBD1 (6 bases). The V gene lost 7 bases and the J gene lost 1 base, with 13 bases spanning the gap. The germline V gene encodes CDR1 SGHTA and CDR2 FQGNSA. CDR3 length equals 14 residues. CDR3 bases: TGTGCCAGCACCTCAACAGGGTGGAACACTGAAGCTTTCTTT. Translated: CASTSTGWNTEAFF.

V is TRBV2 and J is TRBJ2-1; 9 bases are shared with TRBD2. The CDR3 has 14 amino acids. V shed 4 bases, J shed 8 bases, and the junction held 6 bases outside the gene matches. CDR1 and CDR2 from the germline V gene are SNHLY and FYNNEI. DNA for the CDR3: TGTGCCAGCAGTGCCGGGACTAGCTTAGATGAGCAGTTCTTC. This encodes CASSAGTSLDEQFF.

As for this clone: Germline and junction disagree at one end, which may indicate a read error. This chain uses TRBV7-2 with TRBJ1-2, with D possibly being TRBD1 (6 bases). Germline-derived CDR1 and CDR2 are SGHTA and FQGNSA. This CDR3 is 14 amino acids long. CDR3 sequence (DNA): TGTGCCAGCAGCTTAGGCTGGGACACCATCCCCCGGTCGTTC. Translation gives CASSLGWDTIPRSF.

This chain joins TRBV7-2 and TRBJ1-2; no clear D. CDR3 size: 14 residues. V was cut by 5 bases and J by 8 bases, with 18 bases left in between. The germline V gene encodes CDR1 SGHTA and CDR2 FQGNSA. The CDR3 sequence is CASSATREARGYTF. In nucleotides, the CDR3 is TGTGCCAGCAGCGCAACCCGTGAGGCAAGAGGCTACACCTTC.

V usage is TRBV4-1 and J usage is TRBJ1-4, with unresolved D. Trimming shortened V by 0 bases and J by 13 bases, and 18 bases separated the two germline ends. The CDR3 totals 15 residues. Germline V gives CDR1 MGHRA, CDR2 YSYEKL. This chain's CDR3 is CASSQDGSSRRGLFF. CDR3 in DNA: TGCGCCAGCAGCCAAGATGGTTCCAGTAGACGGGGACTGTTTTTT.

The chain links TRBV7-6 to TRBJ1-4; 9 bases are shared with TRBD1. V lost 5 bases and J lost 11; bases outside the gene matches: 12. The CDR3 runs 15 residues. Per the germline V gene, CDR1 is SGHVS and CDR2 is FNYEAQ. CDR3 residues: CASSPLTGGAGKLFF. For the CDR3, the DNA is TGTGCCAGCAGCCCACTCACAGGGGGCGCGGGGAAACTGTTTTTT.

The DNA for the CDR3 is TGTGCCAGCAGTGTCTGGACAGGGGCCGCCGTCGACGCGGGCGAGCAGTACTTC. Translating gives CASSVWTGAAVDAGEQYF. The chain combines TRBV25-1 with TRBJ2-7; 9 bases fit TRBD1. Losses at the gene ends were 4 bases for V and 6 bases for J; bases not matched to a gene: 19. Germline V gene lookup returns CDR1 MGHDK and CDR2 SYGVNS. The CDR3 runs to 18 residues.

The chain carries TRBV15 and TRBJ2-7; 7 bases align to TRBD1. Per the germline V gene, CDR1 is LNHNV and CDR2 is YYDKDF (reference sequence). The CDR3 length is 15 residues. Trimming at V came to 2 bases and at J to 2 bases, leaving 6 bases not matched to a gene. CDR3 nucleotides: TGTGCCACCAGCAGAAGGGGACAGCAAACCTACGAGCAGTACTTC. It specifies CATSRRGQQTYEQYF.

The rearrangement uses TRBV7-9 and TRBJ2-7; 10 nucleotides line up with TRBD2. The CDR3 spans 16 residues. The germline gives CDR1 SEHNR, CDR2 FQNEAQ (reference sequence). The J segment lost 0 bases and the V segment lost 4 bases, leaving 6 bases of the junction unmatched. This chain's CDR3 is CASSSGLAVGSYEQYF. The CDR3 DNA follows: TGTGCCAGCAGCTCAGGACTAGCGGTGGGCTCCTACGAGCAGTACTTC.

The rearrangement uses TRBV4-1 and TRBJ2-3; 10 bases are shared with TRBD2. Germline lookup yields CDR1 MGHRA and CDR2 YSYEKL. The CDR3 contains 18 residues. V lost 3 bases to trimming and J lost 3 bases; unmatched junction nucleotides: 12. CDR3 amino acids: CASSQYSGGRQITDTQYF. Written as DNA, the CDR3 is TGCGCCAGCAGCCAGTATAGCGGGGGGCGCCAAATTACAGATACGCAGTATTTT.